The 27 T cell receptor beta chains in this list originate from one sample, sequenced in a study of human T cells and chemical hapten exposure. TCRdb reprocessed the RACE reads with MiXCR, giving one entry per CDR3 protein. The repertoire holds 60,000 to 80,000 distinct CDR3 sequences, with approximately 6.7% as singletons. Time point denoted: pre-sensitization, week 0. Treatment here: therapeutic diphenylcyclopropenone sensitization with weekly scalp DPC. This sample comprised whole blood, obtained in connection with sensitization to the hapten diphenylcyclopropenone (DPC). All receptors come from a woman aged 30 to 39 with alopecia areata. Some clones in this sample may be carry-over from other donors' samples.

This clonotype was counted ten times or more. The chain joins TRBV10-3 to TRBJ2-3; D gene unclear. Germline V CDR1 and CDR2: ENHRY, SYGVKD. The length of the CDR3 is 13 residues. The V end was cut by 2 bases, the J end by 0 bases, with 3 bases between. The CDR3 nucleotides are TGTGCCATCAGTGAGGGTAGCACAGATACGCAGTATTTT. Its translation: CAISEGSTDTQYF.

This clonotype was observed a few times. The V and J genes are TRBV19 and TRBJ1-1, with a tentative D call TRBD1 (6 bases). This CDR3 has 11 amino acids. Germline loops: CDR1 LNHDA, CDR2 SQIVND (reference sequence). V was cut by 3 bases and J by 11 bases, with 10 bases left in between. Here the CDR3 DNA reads TGTGCCAGTAGTATCAGGGGAGACGCTTTCTTT. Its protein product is CASSIRGDAFF.

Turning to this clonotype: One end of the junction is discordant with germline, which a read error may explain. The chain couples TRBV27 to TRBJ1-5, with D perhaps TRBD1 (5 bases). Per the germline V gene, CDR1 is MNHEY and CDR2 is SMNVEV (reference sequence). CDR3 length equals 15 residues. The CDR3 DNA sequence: TGTGCCAGCAGTTTCAGGGTGGATAGCAATCAGCCCCAGAATTTT. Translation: CASSFRVDSNQPQNF.

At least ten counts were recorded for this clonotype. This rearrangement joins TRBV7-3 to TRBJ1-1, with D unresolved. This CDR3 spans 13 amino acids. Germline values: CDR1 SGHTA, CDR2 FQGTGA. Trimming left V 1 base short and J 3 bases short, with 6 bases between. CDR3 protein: CASSLNRYTEAFF. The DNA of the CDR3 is TGTGCCAGCAGCTTAAACCGTTACACTGAAGCTTTCTTT. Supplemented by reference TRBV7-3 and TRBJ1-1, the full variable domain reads GAGVSQTPSNKVTEKGKYVELRCDPISGHTALYWYRQSLGQGPEFLIYFQGTGAADDSGLPNDRFFAVRPEGSVSTLKIQRTERGDSAVYLCASSLNRYTEAFFGQGTRLTVV.

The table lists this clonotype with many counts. CDR3 nucleotide sequence: TGTGCCAGCAGTGAACGGTCTAGCGGGGGCCCAGAGACCCAGTACTTC. Translated, it gives CASSERSSGGPETQYF. The rearrangement links TRBV2 to TRBJ2-5; 10 nucleotides align to TRBD2. The CDR3 has 16 amino acids. Trimming took 2 bases from V and 4 from J; bases not matched to a gene: 7. The germline V gene has CDR1 SNHLY and CDR2 FYNNEI. The full variable domain, with the rest looked up from reference TRBV2 and TRBJ2-5, is EPEVTQTPSHQVTQMGQEVILRCVPISNHLYFYWYRQILGQKVEFLVSFYNNEISEKSEIFDDQFSVERPDGSNFTLKIRSTKLEDSAMYFCASSERSSGGPETQYFGPGTRLLVL.

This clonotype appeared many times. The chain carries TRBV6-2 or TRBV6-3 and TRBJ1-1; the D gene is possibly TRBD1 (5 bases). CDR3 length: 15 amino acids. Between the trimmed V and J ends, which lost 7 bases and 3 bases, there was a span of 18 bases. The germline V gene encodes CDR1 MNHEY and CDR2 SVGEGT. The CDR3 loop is CASKGLGRVDTEAFF. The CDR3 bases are TGTGCCAGCAAGGGACTTGGCCGTGTAGACACTGAAGCTTTCTTT.

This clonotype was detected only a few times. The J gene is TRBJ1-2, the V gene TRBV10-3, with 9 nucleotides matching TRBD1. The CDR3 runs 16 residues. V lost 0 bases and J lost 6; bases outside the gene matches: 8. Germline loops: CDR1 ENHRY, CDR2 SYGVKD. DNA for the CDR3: TGTGCCATCAGTGAGTCCCGGGACAGGGTCGATGATGGCTACACCTTC. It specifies CAISESRDRVDDGYTF.

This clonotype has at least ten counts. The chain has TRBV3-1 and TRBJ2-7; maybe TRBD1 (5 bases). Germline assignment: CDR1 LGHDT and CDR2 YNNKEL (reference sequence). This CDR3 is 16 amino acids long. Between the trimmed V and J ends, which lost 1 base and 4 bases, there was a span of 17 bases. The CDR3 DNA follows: TGTGCCAGCAGCCAAGGTTTAGCAGGGATGGGTTACGAGCAGTACTTC. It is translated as CASSQGLAGMGYEQYF.

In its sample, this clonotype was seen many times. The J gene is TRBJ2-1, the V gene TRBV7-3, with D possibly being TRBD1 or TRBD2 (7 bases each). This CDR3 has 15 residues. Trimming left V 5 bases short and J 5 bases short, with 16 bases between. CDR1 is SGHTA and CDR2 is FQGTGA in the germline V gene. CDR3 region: CASSTNPGGDNEQFF. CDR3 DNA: TGTGCCAGCAGCACGAACCCAGGGGGGGACAATGAGCAGTTCTTC.

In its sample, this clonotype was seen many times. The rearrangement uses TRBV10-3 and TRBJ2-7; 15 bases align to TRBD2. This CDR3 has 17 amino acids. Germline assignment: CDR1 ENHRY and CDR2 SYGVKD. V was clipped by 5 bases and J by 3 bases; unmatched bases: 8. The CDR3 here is CAISPGTSGGRDYEQYF. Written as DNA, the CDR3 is TGTGCCATCAGTCCCGGGACTAGCGGGGGGCGAGACTACGAGCAGTACTTC.

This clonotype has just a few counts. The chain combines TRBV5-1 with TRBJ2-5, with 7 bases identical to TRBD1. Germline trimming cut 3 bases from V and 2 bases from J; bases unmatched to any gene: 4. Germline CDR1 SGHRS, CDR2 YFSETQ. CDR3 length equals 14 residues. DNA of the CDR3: TGCGCCAGCAGCTCGACAGGGAATCAAGAGACCCAGTACTTC. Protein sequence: CASSSTGNQETQYF.

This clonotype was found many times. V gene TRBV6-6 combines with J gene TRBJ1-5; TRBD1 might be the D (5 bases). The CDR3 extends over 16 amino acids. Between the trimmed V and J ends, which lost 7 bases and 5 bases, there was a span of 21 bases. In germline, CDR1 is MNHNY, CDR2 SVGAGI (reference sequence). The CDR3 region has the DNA TGTGCCAGCAACCCCACGTGGCAGGGAGAGGATCAGCCCCAGCATTTT. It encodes CASNPTWQGEDQPQHF.

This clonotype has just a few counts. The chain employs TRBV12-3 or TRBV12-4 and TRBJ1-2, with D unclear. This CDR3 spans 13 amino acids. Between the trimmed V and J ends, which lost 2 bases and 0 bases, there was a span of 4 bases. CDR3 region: CASSLNTNYGYTF. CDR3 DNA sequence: TGTGCCAGCAGTTTAAACACTAACTATGGCTACACCTTC.

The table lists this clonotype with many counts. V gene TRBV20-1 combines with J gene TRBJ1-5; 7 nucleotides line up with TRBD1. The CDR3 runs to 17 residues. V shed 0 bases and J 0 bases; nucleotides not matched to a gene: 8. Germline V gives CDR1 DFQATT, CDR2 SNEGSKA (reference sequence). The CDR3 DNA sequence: TGCAGTGCTAGAGAGGACAGGCACGGGTTTAGCAATCAGCCCCAGCATTTT. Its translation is CSAREDRHGFSNQPQHF.

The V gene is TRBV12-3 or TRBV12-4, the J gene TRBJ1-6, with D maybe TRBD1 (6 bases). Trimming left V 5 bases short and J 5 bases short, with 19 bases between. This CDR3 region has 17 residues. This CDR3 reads CASSASGRGTNNSPLHF. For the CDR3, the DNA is TGTGCCAGCAGTGCCTCAGGGAGGGGGACAAATAATTCACCCCTCCACTTT.

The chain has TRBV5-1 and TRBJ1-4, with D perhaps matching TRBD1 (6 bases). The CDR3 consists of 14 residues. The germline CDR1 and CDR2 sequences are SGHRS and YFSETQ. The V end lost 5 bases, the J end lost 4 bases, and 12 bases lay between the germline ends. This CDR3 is CASRDQGSNEKLFF. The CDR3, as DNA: TGCGCCAGCAGAGATCAGGGGAGTAATGAAAAACTGTTTTTT.

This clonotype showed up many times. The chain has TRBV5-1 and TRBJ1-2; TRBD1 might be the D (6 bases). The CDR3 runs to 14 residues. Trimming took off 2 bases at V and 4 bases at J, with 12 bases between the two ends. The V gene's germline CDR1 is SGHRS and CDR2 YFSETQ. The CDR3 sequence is CASSFTGNGYGYTF. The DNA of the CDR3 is TGCGCCAGCAGCTTTACAGGGAACGGCTATGGCTACACCTTC.

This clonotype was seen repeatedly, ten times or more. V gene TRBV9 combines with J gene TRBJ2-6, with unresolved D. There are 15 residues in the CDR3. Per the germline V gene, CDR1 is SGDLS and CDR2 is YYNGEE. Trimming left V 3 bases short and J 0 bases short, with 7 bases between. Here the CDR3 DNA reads TGTGCCAGCAGCGGGCGCAACTCTGGGGCCAACGTCCTGACTTTC. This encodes CASSGRNSGANVLTF.

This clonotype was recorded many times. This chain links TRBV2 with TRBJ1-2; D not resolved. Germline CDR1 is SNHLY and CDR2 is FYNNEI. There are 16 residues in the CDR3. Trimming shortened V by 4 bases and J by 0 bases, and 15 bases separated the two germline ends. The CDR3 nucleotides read TGTGCCAGCAGTGCGGGGTTCACCTTTGCTAACTATGGCTACACCTTC. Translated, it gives CASSAGFTFANYGYTF.

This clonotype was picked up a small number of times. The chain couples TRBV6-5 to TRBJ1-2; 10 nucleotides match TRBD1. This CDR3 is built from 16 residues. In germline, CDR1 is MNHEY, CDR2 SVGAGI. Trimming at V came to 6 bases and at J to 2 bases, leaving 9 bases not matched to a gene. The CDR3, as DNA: TGTGCCAGCAGACCCGGGACAGGGGCAATGAACTATGGCTACACCTTC. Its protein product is CASRPGTGAMNYGYTF.

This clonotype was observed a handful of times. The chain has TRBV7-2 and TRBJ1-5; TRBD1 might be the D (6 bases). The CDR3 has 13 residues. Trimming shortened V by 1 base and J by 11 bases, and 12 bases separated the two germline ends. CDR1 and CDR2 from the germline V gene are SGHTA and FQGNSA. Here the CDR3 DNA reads TGTGCCAGCAGCTTAGGACAGGCTTTGACCCAGCATTTT. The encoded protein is CASSLGQALTQHF.

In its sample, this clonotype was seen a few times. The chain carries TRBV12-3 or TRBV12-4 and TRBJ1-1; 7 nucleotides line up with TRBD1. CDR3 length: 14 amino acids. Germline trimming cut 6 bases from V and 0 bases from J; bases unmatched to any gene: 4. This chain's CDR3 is CASRSGQLNTEAFF. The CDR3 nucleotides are TGTGCCAGCAGATCGGGACAGTTGAACACTGAAGCTTTCTTT.

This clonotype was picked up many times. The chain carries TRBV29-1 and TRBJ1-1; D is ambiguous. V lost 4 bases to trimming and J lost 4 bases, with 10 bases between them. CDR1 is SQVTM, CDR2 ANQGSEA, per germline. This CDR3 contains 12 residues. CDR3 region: CSVATGSTEAFF. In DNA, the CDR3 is TGCAGCGTTGCTACGGGAAGCACTGAAGCTTTCTTT.

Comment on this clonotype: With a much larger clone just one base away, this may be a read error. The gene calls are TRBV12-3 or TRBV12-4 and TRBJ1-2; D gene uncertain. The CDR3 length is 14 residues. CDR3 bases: TGTGCCAGCAGTTTAGCGCGGGCAGCCTATGGCGACACCTTC. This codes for CASSLARAAYGDTF.

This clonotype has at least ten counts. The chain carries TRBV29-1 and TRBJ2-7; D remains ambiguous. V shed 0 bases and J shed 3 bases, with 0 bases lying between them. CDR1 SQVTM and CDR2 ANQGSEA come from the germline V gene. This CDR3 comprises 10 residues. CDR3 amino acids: CSVEDYEQYF. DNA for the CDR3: TGCAGCGTTGAAGACTACGAGCAGTACTTC.

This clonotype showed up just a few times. This chain's CDR3 is CASSPGQHFYGYTF. In DNA form, the CDR3 reads TGTGCCAGCTCACCAGGACAGCATTTCTATGGCTACACCTTC. This chain joins TRBV18 and TRBJ1-2; D is possibly TRBD1 (6 bases). CDR1 and CDR2 (germline): KGHSH, LQKENI. The CDR3 has 14 residues. The ends were cut back, 2 bases at V and 4 bases at J, with 11 bases in the middle.

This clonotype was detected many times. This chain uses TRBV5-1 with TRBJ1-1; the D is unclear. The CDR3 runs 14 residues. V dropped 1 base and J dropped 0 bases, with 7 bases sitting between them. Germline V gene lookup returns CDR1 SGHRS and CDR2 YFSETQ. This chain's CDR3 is CASSLSALNTEAFF. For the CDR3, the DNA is TGCGCCAGCAGCTTGTCGGCCCTGAACACTGAAGCTTTCTTT. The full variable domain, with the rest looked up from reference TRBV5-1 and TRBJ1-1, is KAGVTQTPRYLIKTRGQQVTLSCSPISGHRSVSWYQQTPGQGLQFLFEYFSETQRNKGNFPGRFSGRQFSNSRSEMNVSTLELGDSALYLCASSLSALNTEAFFGQGTRLTVV.